This passage covers 27 T cell receptor beta chains from one sample sequenced in a study of blood T cell dynamics during melanoma immunotherapy (dated by TCRdb to 2020 to 2022). The time point label, as the study defines it: pre-treatment baseline. The library came from the immunoSEQ multiplex PCR assay. This is the immuneACCESS table as TCRdb keeps it, with only in-frame sequences that have V and J called. A part of the clones is gone; compared with another copy, unresolved V genes explain less than half, and the rest is unexplained. In this sample the table shows some 5,600 clones, approximately 85% of which occur a single time. The top ten clones comprise about 1.9% of the sample. This material consisted of blood, taken from a patient treated with checkpoint blockade. The origin of the receptors is a human donor with melanoma.

This chain joins TRBV6-6 and TRBJ1-2, with D possibly being TRBD1 (6 bases). The germline V and J ends were trimmed by 8 bases and 6 bases, with 10 bases remaining between them. The CDR3 loop spans 11 amino acids. Germline-derived CDR1 and CDR2 are MNHNY and SVGAGI (reference sequence). CDR3 amino acids: CASGEGDGYTF. As DNA, the CDR3 is TGTGCCAGCGGGGAGGGGGATGGCTACACCTTC.

The chain is built from TRBV7-3 and TRBJ2-2, with TRBD1 identical over 7 bases. Germline-derived CDR1 and CDR2 are SGHTA and FQGTGA. This CDR3 has 15 residues. The ends lost 7 bases at V and 2 bases at J; junction bases unmatched: 7. For the CDR3, the DNA is TGTGCCAGCACCCCCGGGACAGACAACACCGGGGAGCTGTTTTTT. This encodes CASTPGTDNTGELFF.

The CDR3 bases are TGCGCCAGCACGTACAGGGACGGTTCACCCCTCCACTTT. Protein sequence: CASTYRDGSPLHF. V is TRBV4-1 and J is TRBJ1-6, with D possibly TRBD1 on 6 matching bases. The ends were cut back, 7 bases at V and 9 bases at J, with 13 bases in the middle. The CDR3 sequence is 13 residues long. CDR1 is MGHRA, CDR2 YSYEKL, per germline.

V is TRBV5-8 and J is TRBJ1-1, with a tentative D call TRBD1 (5 bases). The V gene lost 0 bases and the J gene lost 8 bases, with 14 bases spanning the gap. Germline-derived CDR1 and CDR2 are SGHTS and YDEGEE. The length of the CDR3 is 14 residues. CDR3 amino acids: CASSLGQGGSEAFF. In nucleotides, the CDR3 is TGTGCCAGCAGCTTGGGGCAGGGAGGGTCAGAAGCTTTCTTT.

This clone appeared a few times. The genes are TRBV5-4 and TRBJ1-1; D possibly corresponds to TRBD1 (6 bases). Trimming cost V 6 bases and J 6 bases, with 21 bases left between them. There are 15 residues in the CDR3. CDR1 is SGHNT, CDR2 YYREEE, per germline (reference sequence). CDR3 sequence: CASTRLRQDSAEAFF. In DNA form, the CDR3 reads TGTGCCAGCACCCGTTTGAGACAGGATTCAGCTGAAGCTTTCTTT.

As to this clone: Sequence at one end of the junction differs from germline and may be a read error. The rearrangement links TRBV29-1 to TRBJ1-2, with D uncertain. This CDR3 region has 14 residues. The V gene's germline CDR1 is SQVTM and CDR2 ANQGSEA. The CDR3, as DNA: TGCAGCGTGGAAGACCCCCGCGGAGGCTATGGCTACACCTTC. Its translation: CSVEDPRGGYGYTF.

V is TRBV7-3 and J is TRBJ1-3, with a tentative D call TRBD1 (6 bases). Germline values: CDR1 SGHTA, CDR2 FQGTGA. The V gene lost 0 bases and the J gene lost 3 bases, with 9 bases spanning the gap. This CDR3 has 15 amino acids. CDR3: CASSLTGQLGNTIYF. The CDR3 DNA reads as TGTGCCAGCAGCTTAACTGGACAGCTTGGAAACACCATATATTTT. Variable domain in full (rest from reference TRBV7-3 and TRBJ1-3): GAGVSQTPSNKVTEKGKYVELRCDPISGHTALYWYRQSLGQGPEFLIYFQGTGAADDSGLPNDRFFAVRPEGSVSTLKIQRTERGDSAVYLCASSLTGQLGNTIYFGEGSWLTVV.

V gene TRBV28 combines with J gene TRBJ2-4; D is ambiguous. V was trimmed by 5 bases and J by 3 bases, leaving 8 bases between them. In germline, CDR1 is MDHEN, CDR2 SYDVKM. The CDR3 sequence is 13 residues long. The CDR3 bases are TGTGCCAGCAGTGTCCTCTTCAAAAACATTCAGTACTTC. Translating gives CASSVLFKNIQYF.

V usage is TRBV9 and J usage is TRBJ1-1; D gene uncertain. Germline V CDR1 and CDR2: SGDLS, YYNGEE. This CDR3 contains 13 residues. V shed 1 base and J shed 0 bases, with 4 bases lying between them. The CDR3 DNA follows: TGTGCCAGCAGCGTACAGCTGAACACTGAAGCTTTCTTT. This gives the protein CASSVQLNTEAFF.

In its sample, this clone was seen a few times. The rearrangement links TRBV6-1 to TRBJ2-7; 10 nucleotides agree with TRBD1. V was pared by 6 bases and J by 1 base, with 6 bases of the junction left unmatched. The germline V gene encodes CDR1 MNHNS and CDR2 SASEGT. CDR3 length: 15 amino acids. The CDR3 here is CASRLWDRGSYEQYF. The CDR3 region has the DNA TGTGCCAGCAGACTATGGGACAGGGGTTCCTACGAGCAGTACTTC.

The V gene is TRBV5-6, the J gene TRBJ1-2, with D uncertain. V was clipped by 4 bases and J by 2 bases, with 12 bases between them. This CDR3 has 14 amino acids. Germline-derived CDR1 and CDR2 are SGHDT and YYEEEE. The DNA of the CDR3 is TGTGCCAGCAGCCAAATCGGCAGAAACTATGGCTACACCTTC. Residues: CASSQIGRNYGYTF.

This chain uses TRBV4-3 with TRBJ2-1; D is unclear. V dropped 0 bases and J dropped 1 base, with 7 bases sitting between them. Per the germline V gene, CDR1 is LGHNA and CDR2 is YSLEER. The CDR3 totals 15 residues. As DNA, the CDR3 is TGCGCCAGCAGCCAAGATAAAGAGTCCTACAATGAGCAGTTCTTC. Translation gives CASSQDKESYNEQFF.

The V gene is TRBV5-4, the J gene TRBJ2-5; 9 bases match TRBD1. The CDR3 length is 14 residues. V shed 1 base, J shed 5 bases, and the junction held 3 bases outside the gene matches. Germline CDR1 SGHNT, CDR2 YYREEE (reference sequence). The CDR3 spells CASSLTGGAETQYF. CDR3 DNA sequence: TGTGCCAGCAGCTTGACAGGGGGCGCGGAGACCCAGTACTTC.

The chain has TRBV5-5 and TRBJ2-3, with a tentative D call TRBD2 (6 bases). CDR1 is SGHKS, CDR2 YYEKEE, per germline (reference sequence). The CDR3 sequence is 14 residues long. Trimming left V 4 bases short and J 5 bases short, with 14 bases between. CDR3 residues: CASSTALGGDTQYF. DNA for the CDR3: TGTGCCAGCAGCACCGCCCTCGGGGGAGATACGCAGTATTTT.

V gene TRBV30 combines with J gene TRBJ1-2, with 9 bases aligning to TRBD1. Germline CDR1 is GTSNPN and CDR2 is SVGIG (reference sequence). Germline trimming cut 5 bases from V and 5 bases from J; bases unmatched to any gene: 9. The CDR3 consists of 14 residues. The CDR3 loop reads CAWGDGTGQYGYTF. As DNA, the CDR3 is TGTGCCTGGGGGGACGGGACAGGGCAATATGGCTACACCTTC.

The chain is built from TRBV6-1 and TRBJ1-2; no firm D call. The CDR3 has 11 residues. Germline V gene sequence: CDR1 MNHNS, CDR2 SASEGT. V was pared by 1 base and J by 8 bases, with 5 bases between. The CDR3 sequence is CASSEGAGYTF. The CDR3 DNA reads as TGTGCCAGCAGTGAAGGGGCGGGCTACACCTTC.

The V call is TRBV7-9, the J call TRBJ1-3; D remains ambiguous. The germline V gene has CDR1 SEHNR and CDR2 FQNEAQ (reference sequence). This CDR3 is built from 19 residues. Trimming cost V 1 base and J 0 bases, with 19 bases left between them. CDR3 coding DNA: TGTGCCAGCAGCTTAGAGGTCGGACCGGCCATCTTCTCTGGAAACACCATATATTTT. Protein: CASSLEVGPAIFSGNTIYF.

V and J are TRBV9 and TRBJ2-1; D is ambiguous. V shed 0 bases and J shed 1 base, with 11 bases lying between them. This CDR3 comprises 16 residues. Per germline, CDR1 SGDLS and CDR2 YYNGEE. The CDR3 protein is CASSVDNSPSYNEQFF. In DNA form, the CDR3 reads TGTGCCAGCAGCGTAGACAATTCCCCTTCCTACAATGAGCAGTTCTTC.

The sample holds one count of this clone. The J gene is TRBJ2-5, the V gene TRBV7-2; the match to TRBD2 covers 7 bases. Trimming at V came to 0 bases and at J to 2 bases, leaving 0 bases not matched to a gene. This CDR3 comprises 14 residues. Germline V lookup: CDR1 SGHTA, CDR2 FQGNSA. The CDR3 region has the DNA TGTGCCAGCAGCTTAGCGGGGGGGCAAGAGACCCAGTACTTC. Translated, it gives CASSLAGGQETQYF.

The gene calls are TRBV30 and TRBJ2-7; D not certain. The V and J ends lost 4 bases and 3 bases respectively, with 7 bases between them. Germline V gives CDR1 GTSNPN, CDR2 SVGIG (reference sequence). The CDR3 runs to 11 residues. The CDR3 reads CAWNLLYEQYF. CDR3 coding DNA: TGTGCCTGGAATCTCCTCTACGAGCAGTACTTC.

This clone was seen a few times. The rearrangement links TRBV14 to TRBJ2-5; no firm D call. CDR1 is SGHDN and CDR2 is FVKESK in the germline V gene. The CDR3 covers 19 residues. Trimming cost V 2 bases and J 0 bases, with 22 bases left between them. The CDR3 region has the DNA TGTGCCAGCAGCCAACCTATTTCCACCGAGACCGAAGACCAAGAGACCCAGTACTTC. It translates to CASSQPISTETEDQETQYF.

The chain employs TRBV4-2 and TRBJ2-1; 16 bases are a match to TRBD2. Germline values: CDR1 LGHNA, CDR2 YNFKEQ. V shed 3 bases, J shed 7 bases, and the junction held 12 bases outside the gene matches. This CDR3 spans 19 amino acids. The DNA for the CDR3 is TGTGCCAGCAGCCATAATCCGGGACTAGCGGGGGGGCGAATGAATGAGCAGTTCTTC. This codes for CASSHNPGLAGGRMNEQFF.

This chain uses TRBV2 with TRBJ2-2; D is unresolved. The V and J ends lost 6 bases and 1 base respectively, with 12 bases between them. CDR1 and CDR2 (germline): SNHLY, FYNNEI. The CDR3 covers 15 residues. CDR3 bases: TGTGCCAGCAGGAACGGCTACAGGAACACCGGGGAGCTGTTTTTT. Its protein product is CASRNGYRNTGELFF.

The chain uses TRBV29-1 and TRBJ1-6, with 8 positions matching TRBD1. The length of the CDR3 is 13 residues. The germline CDR1 and CDR2 sequences are SQVTM and ANQGSEA. The V and J ends lost 7 bases and 10 bases, in that order; junction bases with no gene match: 9. The CDR3 sequence is CSAQGEVGSPLHF. In DNA form, the CDR3 reads TGCAGCGCACAGGGGGAAGTTGGGTCACCCCTCCACTTT. Filled out from reference TRBV29-1 and TRBJ1-6, the complete variable domain reads SAVISQKPSRDICQRGTSLTIQCQVDSQVTMMFWYRQQPGQSLTLIATANQGSEATYESGFVIDKFPISRPNLTFSTLTVSNMSPEDSSIYLCSAQGEVGSPLHFGNGTRLTVT.

The CDR3 reads CASINPSNYEQYF. The CDR3 DNA is TGTGCCAGCATAAATCCGTCTAACTACGAGCAGTACTTC. The V and J genes are TRBV28 and TRBJ2-7; D unresolved. V lost 7 bases and J lost 3, with 13 bases in between. Germline V gives CDR1 MDHEN, CDR2 SYDVKM. This CDR3 has 13 residues.

V and J are TRBV5-1 and TRBJ1-4, with D possibly matching TRBD1 (6 bases). The ends were cut back, 1 base at V and 8 bases at J, with 15 bases in the middle. Germline lookup yields CDR1 SGHRS and CDR2 YFSETQ. The CDR3 spans 15 residues. CDR3 residues: CASSLSGAVDEKLFF. The CDR3 DNA sequence: TGCGCCAGCAGCTTGTCAGGGGCGGTTGACGAAAAACTGTTTTTT.

About this clone itself: At one boundary the junction diverges from the germline segment, which might be a read error. The chain joins TRBV29-1 to TRBJ2-7; TRBD1 aligns across 8 bases. The CDR3 contains 13 residues. Germline V gene data show CDR1 as SQVTM and CDR2 as ANQGSEA. CDR3 coding DNA: TGCAGCGTGGAAGGGACAGGCCAACGTGAGCAGTACTTC. Its protein is CSVEGTGQREQYF.